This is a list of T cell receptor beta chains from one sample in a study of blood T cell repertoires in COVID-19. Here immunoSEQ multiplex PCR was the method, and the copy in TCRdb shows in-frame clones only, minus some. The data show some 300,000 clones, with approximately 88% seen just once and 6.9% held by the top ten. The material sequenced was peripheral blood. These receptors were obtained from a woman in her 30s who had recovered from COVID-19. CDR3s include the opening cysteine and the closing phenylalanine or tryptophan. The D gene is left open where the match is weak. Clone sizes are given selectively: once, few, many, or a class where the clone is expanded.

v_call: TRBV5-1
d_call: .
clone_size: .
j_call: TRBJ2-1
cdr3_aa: CASSPQWGQDNEQFF
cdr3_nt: TGCGCCAGCAGCCCCCAATGGGGGCAGGACAATGAGCAGTTCTTC

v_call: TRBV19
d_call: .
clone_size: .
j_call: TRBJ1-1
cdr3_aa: CASSPLILRGEGNTEAFF
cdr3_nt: TGTGCCAGTAGTCCCCTTATCCTACGGGGGGAAGGGAACACTGAAGCTTTCTTT

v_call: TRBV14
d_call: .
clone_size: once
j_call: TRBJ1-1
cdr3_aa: CASARQANTEAFF
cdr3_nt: TGTGCCAGCGCTCGGCAGGCGAACACTGAAGCTTTCTTT

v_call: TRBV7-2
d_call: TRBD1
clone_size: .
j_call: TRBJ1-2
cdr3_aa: CASSRQGYGYTF
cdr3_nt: TGTGCCAGCAGCCGACAGGGTTATGGCTACACCTTC

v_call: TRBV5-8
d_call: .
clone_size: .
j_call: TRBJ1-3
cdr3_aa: CASSPRGGYISGNTIYF
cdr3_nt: TGTGCCAGCAGCCCCCGGGGGGGCTATATCTCTGGAAACACCATATATTTT

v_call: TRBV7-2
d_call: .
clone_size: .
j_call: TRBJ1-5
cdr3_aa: CASSPTFGGALVGQPQHF
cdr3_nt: TGTGCCAGCAGCCCGACGTTTGGGGGGGCCCTAGTTGGTCAGCCCCAGCATTTT

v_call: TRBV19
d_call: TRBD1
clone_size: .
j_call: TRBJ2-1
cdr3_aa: CASSIMGQGGNEQFF
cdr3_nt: TGTGCCAGTAGTATTATGGGACAGGGGGGAAATGAGCAGTTCTTC

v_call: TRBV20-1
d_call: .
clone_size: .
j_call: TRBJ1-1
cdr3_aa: CSASSQSQALNTEAFF
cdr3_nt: TGCAGTGCTAGTAGCCAATCACAGGCCCTGAACACTGAAGCTTTCTTT

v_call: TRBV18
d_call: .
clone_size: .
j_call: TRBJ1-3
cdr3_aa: CASSPLMSSGNTIYF
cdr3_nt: TGTGCCAGCTCACCACTCATGAGCTCTGGAAACACCATATATTTT

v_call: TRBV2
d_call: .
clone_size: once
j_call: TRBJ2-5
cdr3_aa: CASSGTGQETQYF
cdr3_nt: TGTGCCAGCAGTGGCACAGGACAAGAGACCCAGTACTTC

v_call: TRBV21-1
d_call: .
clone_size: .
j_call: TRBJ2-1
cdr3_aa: CASSKAAVGASGYEQFF
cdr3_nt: TGTGCCAGCAGCAAAGCGGCTGTAGGGGCTAGCGGCTATGAGCAGTTCTTC

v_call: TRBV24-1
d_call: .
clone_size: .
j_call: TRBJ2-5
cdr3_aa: CATSAGEETQYF
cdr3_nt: TGTGCCACCAGCGCAGGGGAAGAGACCCAGTACTTC

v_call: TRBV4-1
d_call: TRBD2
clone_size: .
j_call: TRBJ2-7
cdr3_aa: CASSQSPRGGLSYEQYF
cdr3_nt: TGCGCCAGCAGCCAATCCCCTCGGGGGGGGTTGTCCTACGAGCAGTACTTC